The 17 T cell receptor beta chains in this list originate from one sample, sequenced in a study of cytomegalovirus exposure and HLA in healthy donors. PCR involved 60 Vbeta and 13 Jbeta primers. The table came from immunoSEQ multiplex PCR; TCRdb's copy has only in-frame clones and leaves some out. Of 70,000 to 90,000 clones in the sample, just under 75% were seen once. Sequenced sample: PBMCs. The receptors stem from a man between 60 and 70 years old in good health and CMV-seronegative.

The chain links TRBV21-1 to TRBJ1-2; TRBD1, as called in the table, went unchecked against the DNA. TRBV21-1 is a recognized pseudogene. This CDR3 is 17 amino acids long. CDR3 in DNA: TGTGCCAGCAGCAAAACGCTTGGACAGGGAGATAACTATGGCTACACCTTC. Its translation is CASSKTLGQGDNYGYTF.

The J gene is TRBJ1-2, the V gene TRBV5-5, with 7 bases identical to TRBD1. CDR1 and CDR2 from the germline V gene are SGHKS and YYEKEE (reference sequence). The CDR3 extends over 16 amino acids. J was trimmed by 8 bases and V by 0 bases; bases with no gene match: 13. DNA of the CDR3: TGTGCCAGCAGCTTGGGAGGGGGCCGCTCACCTAGGGGCTACACCTTC. As protein: CASSLGGGRSPRGYTF.

This sequence joins TRBV5-4 and TRBJ2-5, with 10 bases fitting TRBD2. Judging by the DNA end, TRBJ2-7 fits better; the J call may be wrong. Germline-derived CDR1 and CDR2 are SGHNT and YYREEE (reference sequence). This CDR3 region has 14 residues. As DNA, the CDR3 is TGTGCCAGCAGCTTAGGGCTAGCGGGGGACGAGCAGTACTTC. This encodes CASSLGLAGDEQYF.

The V and J genes are TRBV5-1 and TRBJ1-1; 10 bases line up with TRBD1. The trim removed 4 bases at V and 8 bases at J, leaving 5 bases unmatched. Per germline, CDR1 SGHRS and CDR2 YFSETQ. The length of the CDR3 is 13 residues. CDR3 residues: CASSDQGQGEAFF. The CDR3 nucleotides are TGCGCCAGCAGCGACCAGGGACAGGGGGAAGCTTTCTTT.

The rearrangement joins TRBV10-3 to TRBJ1-1, with D perhaps matching TRBD1 (5 bases). The CDR3 covers 14 residues. CDR1 and CDR2 (germline): ENHRY, SYGVKD. Trimming cost V 10 bases and J 7 bases, with 22 bases left between them. The CDR3 DNA follows: TGTGCCAGCTCCTGGGGGGGGGACGGAGGTGAAGCTTTCTTT. Amino acid sequence: CASSWGGDGGEAFF.

This rearrangement joins TRBV30 to TRBJ1-5, with D possibly matching TRBD1 (5 bases). This CDR3 is built from 14 residues. Trimming stripped 2 bases from V and 7 bases from J, with 15 bases between. The germline gives CDR1 GTSNPN, CDR2 SVGIG (reference sequence). The CDR3: CAWSTQGFNQPQHF. The DNA for the CDR3 is TGTGCCTGGAGTACCCAGGGTTTCAACCAGCCCCAGCATTTT.

This clone has only a few counts. An end of the junction does not agree with germline; a read error may underlie this. The chain recombines TRBV6-5 with TRBJ1-1; tentatively, D is TRBD1 (6 bases). This CDR3 comprises 13 residues. CDR1 MNHEY and CDR2 SVGAGI come from the germline V gene. CDR3 in amino acids: CAISVRGDTEAFF. In nucleotides, the CDR3 is TGTGCCATCAGTGTCAGGGGAGACACTGAAGCTTTCTTT.

The chain carries TRBV7-3 and TRBJ2-3; D might be TRBD2 (6 bases). Looked up from germline, CDR1 is SGHTA and CDR2 is FQGTGA. V was clipped by 1 base and J by 4 bases, with 15 bases between them. This CDR3 has 16 amino acids. This CDR3 reads CASSLNPPGVADTQYF. The CDR3 DNA reads as TGTGCCAGCAGCTTAAACCCTCCGGGGGTGGCAGATACGCAGTATTTT. Using reference TRBV7-3 and TRBJ2-3 for the parts outside the CDR3, the full variable domain is GAGVSQTPSNKVTEKGKYVELRCDPISGHTALYWYRQSLGQGPEFLIYFQGTGAADDSGLPNDRFFAVRPEGSVSTLKIQRTERGDSAVYLCASSLNPPGVADTQYFGPGTRLTVL.

This chain connects TRBV6-1 to TRBJ2-7, with 9 bases that match TRBD2. Germline V gives CDR1 MNHNS, CDR2 SASEGT. The V gene end was trimmed by 10 bases and the J gene end by 4 bases; junction bases not matched to a gene: 11. The CDR3 length is 14 residues. The CDR3 nucleotides are TGTGCCACCAGGGGTCCTAGCGGGGTTTACGAGCAGTACTTC. Translating it yields CATRGPSGVYEQYF.

The chain recombines TRBV2 with TRBJ1-2; TRBD1 is a possible D gene (6 bases). The CDR3 is made up of 12 amino acids. CDR1 is SNHLY, CDR2 FYNNEI, per germline. Between the trimmed V and J ends, which lost 8 bases and 7 bases, there was a span of 14 bases. CDR3 amino acids: CASDLGAAGYTF. CDR3 DNA sequence: TGTGCCAGCGACCTGGGGGCTGCTGGCTACACCTTC.

The chain uses TRBV5-1 and TRBJ1-1, with D maybe TRBD1 (5 bases). Between the trimmed V and J ends, which lost 0 bases and 3 bases, there was a span of 9 bases. This CDR3 has 14 amino acids. Germline-derived CDR1 and CDR2 are SGHRS and YFSETQ. The CDR3, as DNA: TGCGCCAGCAGCTTGGTGGGGGAGGACACTGAAGCTTTCTTT. Protein sequence: CASSLVGEDTEAFF.

The gene calls are TRBV25-1 and TRBJ1-6, with TRBD1 matching 9 bases. Germline trimming cut 6 bases from V and 8 bases from J; bases unmatched to any gene: 11. The V gene's germline CDR1 is MGHDK and CDR2 SYGVNS. This CDR3 region has 16 residues. As DNA, the CDR3 is TGTGCCAGCAGCCCACGGGGGGGGACAGGGTATTCACCCCTCCACTTT. Amino acid sequence: CASSPRGGTGYSPLHF.

The rearrangement links TRBV2 to TRBJ2-5; maybe TRBD2 (6 bases). The DNA end lines up better with TRBJ2-7; the J call may be wrong. From germline, CDR1 is SNHLY and CDR2 FYNNEI. This CDR3 spans 12 amino acids. CDR3 sequence reads: CASILAGHEQYF. In nucleotides, the CDR3 is TGTGCCAGCATACTAGCAGGCCACGAGCAGTACTTC.

This chain joins TRBV29-1 and TRBJ1-2; D gene ambiguous. The V and J ends lost 5 bases and 0 bases respectively, with 4 bases between them. Per the germline V gene, CDR1 is SQVTM and CDR2 is ANQGSEA. This CDR3 region has 11 residues. The CDR3 DNA reads as TGCAGCGTTACTCCTAACTATGGCTACACCTTC. Residues: CSVTPNYGYTF.

This clone was counted between two and nine times. The chain carries TRBV10-3 and TRBJ1-1; TRBD1 might be the D (5 bases). V was cut by 0 bases and J by 0 bases, with 11 bases left in between. The CDR3 is made up of 16 amino acids. Germline values: CDR1 ENHRY, CDR2 SYGVKD. CDR3 sequence reads: CAISESTWGVNTEAFF. In nucleotides, the CDR3 is TGTGCCATCAGTGAGTCTACATGGGGCGTGAACACTGAAGCTTTCTTT.

This clone was counted only a few times. The CDR3 protein is CASSEVDSDQPQHF. The CDR3 nucleotides read TGTGCCAGCAGTGAGGTGGACAGCGATCAGCCCCAGCATTTT. This rearrangement joins TRBV2 to TRBJ1-5, with D perhaps TRBD1 (6 bases). Germline V gene data show CDR1 as SNHLY and CDR2 as FYNNEI. This CDR3 has 14 residues. V dropped 3 bases and J dropped 5 bases, with 11 bases sitting between them.

The chain uses TRBV5-1 and TRBJ1-6; 7 nucleotides align to TRBD1. With 2 bases clipped from V and 5 bases from J, the junction kept 1 base outside the gene matches. The CDR3 spans 14 residues. Germline V gene lookup returns CDR1 SGHRS and CDR2 YFSETQ. This chain's CDR3 is CASSFTGDNSPLHF. Here the CDR3 DNA reads TGCGCCAGCAGCTTCACAGGGGATAATTCACCCCTCCACTTT.